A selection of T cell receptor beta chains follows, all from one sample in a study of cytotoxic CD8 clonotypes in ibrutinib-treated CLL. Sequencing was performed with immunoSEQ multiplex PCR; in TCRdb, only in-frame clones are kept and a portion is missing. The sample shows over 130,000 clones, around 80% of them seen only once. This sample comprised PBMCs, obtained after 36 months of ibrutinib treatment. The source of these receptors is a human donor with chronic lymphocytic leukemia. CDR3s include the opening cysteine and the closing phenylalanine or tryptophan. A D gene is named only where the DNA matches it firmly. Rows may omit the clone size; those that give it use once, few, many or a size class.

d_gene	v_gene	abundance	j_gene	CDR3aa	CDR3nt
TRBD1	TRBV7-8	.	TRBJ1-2	CASSPPGGSGYTF	TGTGCCAGCAGCCCCCCAGGGGGGAGCGGCTACACCTTC
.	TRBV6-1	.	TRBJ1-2	CASTLWRDANYGYTF	TGTGCCAGCACCCTGTGGAGGGACGCTAACTATGGCTACACCTTC
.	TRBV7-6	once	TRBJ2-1	CASSAPRGMKQFF	TGTGCCAGCAGCGCACCTCGGGGGATGAAGCAGTTCTTC
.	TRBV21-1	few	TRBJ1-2	CASSKVGGNYGYTF	TGTGCCAGCAGCAAAGTCGGTGGGAACTATGGCTACACCTTC
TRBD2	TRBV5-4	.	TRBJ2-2	CASSQGLAGVNTGELFF	TGTGCCAGCAGCCAAGGACTAGCGGGGGTGAACACCGGGGAGCTGTTTTTT
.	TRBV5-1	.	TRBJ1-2	CASSSQVRTASGYTF	TGCGCCAGCAGCTCGCAAGTACGGACGGCCAGTGGCTACACCTTC
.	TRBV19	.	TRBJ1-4	CASSIAGMANEKLFF	TGTGCCAGTAGTATAGCAGGGATGGCTAATGAAAAACTGTTTTTT
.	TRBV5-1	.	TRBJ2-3	CASSPRTDSDTQYF	TGCGCCAGCAGCCCAAGGACAGACTCAGATACGCAGTATTTT
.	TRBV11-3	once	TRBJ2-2	CASSPKRNTGELFF	TGTGCCAGCAGCCCAAAGCGGAACACCGGGGAGCTGTTTTTT
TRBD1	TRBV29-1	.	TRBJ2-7	CSVEDPKPGGEQYF	TGCAGCGTTGAAGATCCCAAACCAGGGGGCGAGCAGTACTTC
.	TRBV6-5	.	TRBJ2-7	CASSLGTYEQYF	TGTGCCAGCAGCTTGGGGACCTACGAGCAGTACTTC
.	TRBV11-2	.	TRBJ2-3	CASSSRLIADTQYF	TGTGCCAGCAGCTCGCGCCTTATCGCGGATACGCAGTATTTT
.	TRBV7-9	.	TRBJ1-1	CASSLEVWNTEAFF	TGTGCCAGCAGCTTAGAGGTCTGGAACACTGAAGCTTTCTTT
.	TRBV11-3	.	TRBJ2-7	CASSLGHGPYEQYF	TGTGCCAGCAGCTTAGGACACGGACCCTACGAGCAGTACTTC
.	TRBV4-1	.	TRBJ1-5	CASSPRQALSVQPQHF	TGCGCCAGCAGCCCCCGACAGGCGTTAAGCGTGCAGCCCCAGCATTTT
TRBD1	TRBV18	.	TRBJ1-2	CASSPRDSYGYTF	TGTGCCAGCTCTCCCCGGGACAGCTATGGCTACACCTTC
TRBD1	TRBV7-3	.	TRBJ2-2	CASRRDRNTGELFF	TGTGCCAGCAGACGGGACAGGAACACCGGGGAGCTGTTTTTT
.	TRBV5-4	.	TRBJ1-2	CASSLYRGGYGYTF	TGTGCCAGCAGCTTGTATCGGGGCGGCTATGGCTACACCTTC
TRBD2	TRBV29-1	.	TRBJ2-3	CSVDAWGLAESTDTQYF	TGCAGCGTTGATGCCTGGGGACTAGCGGAGAGCACAGATACGCAGTATTTT
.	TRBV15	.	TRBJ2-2	CATRSAGNTGELFF	TGTGCCACCAGGTCAGCGGGGAACACCGGGGAGCTGTTTTTT
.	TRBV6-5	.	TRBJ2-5	CASTLGGLGGSQYF	TGTGCCAGCACCCTAGGGGGGTTGGGGGGATCCCAGTACTTC
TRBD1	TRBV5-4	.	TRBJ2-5	CASSRDRAQTQYF	TGTGCCAGCAGCCGGGACAGGGCCCAGACCCAGTACTTC
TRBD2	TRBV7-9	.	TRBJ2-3	CASSLGLAGRTDTQYF	TGTGCCAGCAGCTTAGGACTAGCGGGACGCACAGATACGCAGTATTTT
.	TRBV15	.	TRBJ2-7	CATSTRKGGEQYF	TGTGCCACCAGCACCCGAAAAGGAGGCGAGCAGTACTTC
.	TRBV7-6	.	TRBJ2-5	CASSFYLAGNQETQYF	TGTGCCAGCAGCTTTTATTTGGCGGGGAACCAAGAGACCCAGTACTTC
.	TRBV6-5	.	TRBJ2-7	CASSRTASGLHEQYF	TGTGCCAGCAGTCGGACAGCTTCGGGACTCCACGAGCAGTACTTC
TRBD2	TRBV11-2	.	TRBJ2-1	CASSRRGYYNEQFF	TGTGCCAGCAGCCGGCGGGGGTACTACAATGAGCAGTTCTTC
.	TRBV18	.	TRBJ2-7	CASSTAGDNQDF	TGTGCCAGCTCGACCGCGGGGGACAACCAGGACTTC
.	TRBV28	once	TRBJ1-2	CASSRTAYGYTF	TGTGCCAGCAGCCGGACAGCCTATGGCTACACCTTC
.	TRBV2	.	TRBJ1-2	CASTEGLGRTYGYTF	TGTGCCAGCACTGAAGGCCTTGGACGGACGTATGGCTACACCTTC
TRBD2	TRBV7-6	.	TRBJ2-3	CASSLRRGGSDTQYF	TGTGCCAGCAGCTTAAGGCGGGGGGGATCAGATACGCAGTATTTT
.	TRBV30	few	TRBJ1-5	CAWSQDYQPQHF	TGTGCCTGGAGCCAGGACTATCAGCCCCAGCATTTT